The clone carrying this T cell receptor beta chain came up many times. Its antigen is unknown. J was trimmed by 3 bases and V by 5 bases; bases with no gene match: 13. This CDR3 has 18 amino acids. The V gene's germline CDR1 is MDHEN and CDR2 SYDVKM. RNA transcripts yielded amplified TCR beta CDR3 regions. HTBI primers were used for first-round RT-PCR of the TCR CDR3. TCRdb ran MiXCR on the multiplex PCR reads and lists one entry per CDR3 protein. In the table there are around 690,000 distinct CDR3 sequences, 17% of which are singletons. The data belong to a study of T cells in Graves' hyperthyroidism and ophthalmopathy. Findings and limits, study-wide: Ophthalmopathy prediction by the model preceded onset by a median roughly 6 months.

This sequence originates from a middle-aged man with Graves' hyperthyroidism. Sequenced material: blood. The chain employs TRBV28 and TRBJ2-2; 9 positions match TRBD2. This CDR3 is CASSPAEASGKDTGELFF. In DNA, the CDR3 is TGTGCCAGCAGTCCCGCCGAGGCTAGCGGGAAGGACACCGGGGAGCTGTTTTTT.